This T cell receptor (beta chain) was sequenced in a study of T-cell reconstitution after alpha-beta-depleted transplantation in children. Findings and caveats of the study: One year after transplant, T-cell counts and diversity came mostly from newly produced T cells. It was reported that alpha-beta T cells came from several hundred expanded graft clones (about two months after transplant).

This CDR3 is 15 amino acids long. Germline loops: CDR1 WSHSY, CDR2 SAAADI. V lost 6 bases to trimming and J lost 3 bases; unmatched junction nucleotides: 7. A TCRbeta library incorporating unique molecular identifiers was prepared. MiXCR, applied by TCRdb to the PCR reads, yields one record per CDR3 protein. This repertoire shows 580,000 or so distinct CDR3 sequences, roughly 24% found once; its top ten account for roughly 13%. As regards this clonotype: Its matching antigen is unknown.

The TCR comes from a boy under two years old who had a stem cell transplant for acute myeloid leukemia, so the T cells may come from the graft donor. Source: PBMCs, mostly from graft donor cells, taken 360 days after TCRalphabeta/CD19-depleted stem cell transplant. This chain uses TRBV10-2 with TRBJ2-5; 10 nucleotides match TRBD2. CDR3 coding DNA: TGCGCCAGCAGACTTAGCGGGGGGAAGAAAGAGACCCAGTACTTC. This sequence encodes CASRLSGGKKETQYF.